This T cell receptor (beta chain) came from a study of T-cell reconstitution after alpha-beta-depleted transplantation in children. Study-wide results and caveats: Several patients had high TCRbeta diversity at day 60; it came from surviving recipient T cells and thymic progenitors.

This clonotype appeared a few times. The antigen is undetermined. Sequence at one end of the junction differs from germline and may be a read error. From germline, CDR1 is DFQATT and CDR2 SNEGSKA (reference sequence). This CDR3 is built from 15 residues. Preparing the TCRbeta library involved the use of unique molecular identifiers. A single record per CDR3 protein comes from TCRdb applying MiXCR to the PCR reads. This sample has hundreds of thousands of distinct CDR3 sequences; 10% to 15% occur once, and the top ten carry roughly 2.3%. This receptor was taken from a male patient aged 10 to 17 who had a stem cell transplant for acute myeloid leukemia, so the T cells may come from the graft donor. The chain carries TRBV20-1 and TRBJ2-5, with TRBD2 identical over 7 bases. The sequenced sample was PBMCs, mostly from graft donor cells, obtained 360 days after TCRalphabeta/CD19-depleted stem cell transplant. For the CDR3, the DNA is TGCAGTGCCAGAGACCCCTCAGGGACTACAAAGACCCAGTACTTC. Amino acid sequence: CSARDPSGTTKTQYF.